A single T cell receptor beta chain is shown here with its context. What antigen it recognizes has not been identified. The input lacks base qualities; no much larger clone sits a single base away. The data originate from a study of T cell responses to AZD1222 COVID-19 vaccine (dated by TCRdb to the early 2020s). With regard to the full study: Because spike-specific TCR depth and breadth did not differ between the two schedules, AZD1222 recipients who got a second dose at roughly 4 weeks were pooled with those who got a second dose at roughly 12 weeks. TCR sequencing was performed for approximately 240 trial participants, of whom about 200 were given two doses of AZD1222 and some 26 were given two doses of MenACWY control vaccine. Trial participants were enrolled by age into 18-55, 56-69 and 70-plus year subgroups, with 148, 28 and 57 TCR-sequenced participants respectively. Broader findings and caveats from the paper: CD4 TCRs associated with the vaccine covered the entire spike protein, and the dominant responses were in regions 160-218 and 743-854. Reportedly, almost half of the unique spike-specific TCRs recognized epitopes lying outside the regions that are mutated in the B.1.351 and B.1.1.7 variants. Only six or seven AZD1222 recipients were SARS-CoV-2 seropositive at baseline, limiting conclusions about previously exposed vaccinees. In the small 56-69-year group, the increase in depth fell short of significance, most likely because of low power. Most participants were white British and females outnumbered males, and the authors suggested that clonal diversity may have been underestimated. Because no samples from the day 14 peak response were available, repertoires could be characterized only after the peak T cell response. After two AZD1222 doses, spike-specific TCR breadth and depth were significantly higher than at day 0 and than in MenACWY recipients.

This specimen's time point label, per the study, means: baseline before first vaccination. Vaccinee samples were obtained from the UK trials COV001 and COV002, which included a single-blind randomized controlled phase 2/3 trial of AZD1222 (ChAdOx1 nCoV-19) in healthy adults. Trial participant PBMC samples were collected at day 0 and day 28 after the second dose for TCRbeta chain sequencing. The CDR3 regions of human TCRbeta chains were analyzed by immunosequencing. Under the source paper's analysis protocol: Repertoire TCRs were matched against a reference library of SARS-CoV-2-specific TCRs generated with the MIRA antigen-specificity platform. Breadth was defined as the fraction of unique TCRs that were SARS-CoV-2-associated. Depth was defined as the fraction of total T cells that were SARS-CoV-2-associated. Using the MIRA data, each spike-specific TCR was mapped to the spike region that the TCR reacts to and placed in a CD4 or CD8 class. Log10-transformed breadth and depth values were compared by one-way ANOVA with Sidak's multiple comparisons tests. TCRdb provides this immuneACCESS table in a form limited to in-frame rearrangements. Some clones are lacking; in checked studies, under half of them reflect an unresolved V gene, and why the rest are absent is not known. Clone size and V and J calls were adopted from that table, with D and trimming inferred from the DNA. The sample profile shows over 25,000 clones; around four fifths of them were found once. The biggest ten clones account for 5.8% of the sample.

CDR1 and CDR2 were assigned from the germline V gene as MGHRA and YSYEKL. Measured from the cysteine to the phenylalanine, the CDR3 is 15 residues long. CDR3 DNA is the only sequence kept; it has 45 bases, read in frame from the first base. Unmatched junction bases come to 8, with V trimmed by 2 bases and J by 5 bases. The source is an adult in good health. The sequence is built from TRBV4-1 and TRBJ2-7; a stretch of 8 junction bases matches TRBD1. Here the sequenced sample was peripheral blood, taken on day 0 of AZD1222 vaccination. The CDR3 loop reads CASSQPDRDHHEQYF. The nucleotide sequence reads TGCGCCAGCAGCCAACCGGACAGGGATCACCACGAGCAGTACTTC.